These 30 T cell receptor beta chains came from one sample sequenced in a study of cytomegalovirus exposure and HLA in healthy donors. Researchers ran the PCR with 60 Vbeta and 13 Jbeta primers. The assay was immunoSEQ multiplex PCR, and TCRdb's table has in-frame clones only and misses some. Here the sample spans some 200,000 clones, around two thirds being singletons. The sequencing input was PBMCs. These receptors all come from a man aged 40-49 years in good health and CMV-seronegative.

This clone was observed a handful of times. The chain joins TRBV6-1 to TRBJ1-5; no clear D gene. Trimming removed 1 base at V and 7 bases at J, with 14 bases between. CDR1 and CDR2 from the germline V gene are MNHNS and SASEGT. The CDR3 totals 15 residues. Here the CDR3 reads CASSEVRPGEQPQHF. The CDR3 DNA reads TGTGCCAGCAGTGAAGTAAGGCCCGGAGAACAGCCCCAGCATTTT.

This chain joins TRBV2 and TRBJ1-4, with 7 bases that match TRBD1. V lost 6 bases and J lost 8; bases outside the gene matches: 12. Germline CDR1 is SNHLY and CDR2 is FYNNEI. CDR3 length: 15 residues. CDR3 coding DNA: TGTGCCAGCAGATATACAGGGGCCCAAGGGGAAAAACTGTTTTTT. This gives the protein CASRYTGAQGEKLFF.

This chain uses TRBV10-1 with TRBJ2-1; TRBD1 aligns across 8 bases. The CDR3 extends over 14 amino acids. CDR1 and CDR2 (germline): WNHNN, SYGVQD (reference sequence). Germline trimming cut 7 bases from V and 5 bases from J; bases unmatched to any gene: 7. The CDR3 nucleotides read TGCGCCAGCATCCGGGACAGGAGGCACAATGAGCAGTTCTTC. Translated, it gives CASIRDRRHNEQFF.

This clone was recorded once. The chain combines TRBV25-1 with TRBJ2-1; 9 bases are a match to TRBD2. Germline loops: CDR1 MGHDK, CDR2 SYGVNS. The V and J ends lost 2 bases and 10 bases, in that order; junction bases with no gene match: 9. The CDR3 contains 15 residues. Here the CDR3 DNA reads TGTGCCAGCAGTGAACGGCGGGAGGGCCTGGGCGAGCAGTTCTTC. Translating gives CASSERREGLGEQFF.

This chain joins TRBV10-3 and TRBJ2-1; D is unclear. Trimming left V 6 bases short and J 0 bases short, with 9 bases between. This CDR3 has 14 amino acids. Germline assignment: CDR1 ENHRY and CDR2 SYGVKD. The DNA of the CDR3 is TGTGCCATCAGGTCCTCACTCTCCTACAATGAGCAGTTCTTC. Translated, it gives CAIRSSLSYNEQFF.

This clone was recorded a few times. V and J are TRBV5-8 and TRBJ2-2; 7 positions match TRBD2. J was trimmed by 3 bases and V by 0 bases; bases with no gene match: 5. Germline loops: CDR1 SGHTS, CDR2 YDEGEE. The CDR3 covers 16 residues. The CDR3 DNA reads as TGTGCCAGCAGCTTGGCCTATGGGGGGGACACCGGGGAGCTGTTTTTT. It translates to CASSLAYGGDTGELFF.

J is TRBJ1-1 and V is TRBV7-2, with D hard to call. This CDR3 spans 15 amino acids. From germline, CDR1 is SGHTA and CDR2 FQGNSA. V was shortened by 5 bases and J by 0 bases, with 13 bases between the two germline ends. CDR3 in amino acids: CASSPRRSMNTEAFF. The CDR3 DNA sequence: TGTGCCAGCAGCCCCAGACGTAGCATGAACACTGAAGCTTTCTTT.

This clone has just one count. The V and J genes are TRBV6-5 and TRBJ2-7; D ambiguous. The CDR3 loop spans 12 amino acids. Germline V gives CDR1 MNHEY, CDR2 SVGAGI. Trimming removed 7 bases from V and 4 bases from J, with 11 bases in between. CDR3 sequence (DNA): TGTGCCAGCACCAACCAGGTTTACGAGCAGTACTTC. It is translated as CASTNQVYEQYF.

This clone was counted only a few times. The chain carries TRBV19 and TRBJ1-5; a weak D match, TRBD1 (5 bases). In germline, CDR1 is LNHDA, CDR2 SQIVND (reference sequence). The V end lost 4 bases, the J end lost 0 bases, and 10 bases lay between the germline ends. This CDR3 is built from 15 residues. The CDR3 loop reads CASSTFDSSNQPQHF. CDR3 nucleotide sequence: TGTGCCAGTAGTACCTTTGACAGTAGCAATCAGCCCCAGCATTTT.

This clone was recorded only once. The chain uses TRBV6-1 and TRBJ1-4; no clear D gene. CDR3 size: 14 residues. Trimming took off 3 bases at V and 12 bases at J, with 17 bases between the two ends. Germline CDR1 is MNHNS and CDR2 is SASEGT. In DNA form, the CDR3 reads TGTGCCAGCAGTGAGGCGGGGTTATCCGCTCAACTGTTTTTT. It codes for CASSEAGLSAQLFF.

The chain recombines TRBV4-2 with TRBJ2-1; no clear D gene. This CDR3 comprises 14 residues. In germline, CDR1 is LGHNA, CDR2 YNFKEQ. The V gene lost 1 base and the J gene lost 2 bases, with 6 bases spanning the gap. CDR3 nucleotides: TGTGCCAGCAGCCAAGTAGAAACCTACAATGAGCAGTTCTTC. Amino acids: CASSQVETYNEQFF.

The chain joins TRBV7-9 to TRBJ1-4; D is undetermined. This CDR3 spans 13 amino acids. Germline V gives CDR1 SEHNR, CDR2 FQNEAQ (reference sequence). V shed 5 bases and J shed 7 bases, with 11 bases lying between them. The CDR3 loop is CASSLVEGEKLFF. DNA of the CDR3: TGTGCCAGCAGCCTAGTTGAGGGTGAAAAACTGTTTTTT.

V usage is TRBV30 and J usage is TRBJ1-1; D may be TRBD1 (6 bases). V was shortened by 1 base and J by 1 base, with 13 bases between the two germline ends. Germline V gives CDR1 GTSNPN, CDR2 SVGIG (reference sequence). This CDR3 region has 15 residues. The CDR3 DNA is TGTGCCTGGAGTGCACCGGGACAAAGGAACACTGAAGCTTTCTTT. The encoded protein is CAWSAPGQRNTEAFF.

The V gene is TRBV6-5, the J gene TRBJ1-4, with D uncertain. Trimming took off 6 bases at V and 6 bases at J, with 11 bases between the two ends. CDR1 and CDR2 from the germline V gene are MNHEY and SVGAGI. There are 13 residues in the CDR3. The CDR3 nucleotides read TGTGCCAGCAGCTTGACACCTGATGAAAAACTGTTTTTT. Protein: CASSLTPDEKLFF.

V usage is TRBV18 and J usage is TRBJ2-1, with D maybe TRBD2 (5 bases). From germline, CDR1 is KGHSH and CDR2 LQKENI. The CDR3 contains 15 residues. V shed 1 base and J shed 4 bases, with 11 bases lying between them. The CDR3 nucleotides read TGTGCCAGCTCACCACTAGCGACTGAGTACAATGAGCAGTTCTTC. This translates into CASSPLATEYNEQFF.

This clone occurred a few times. The chain's CDR3 is CASSQDEGGQETQYF. As DNA, the CDR3 is TGCGCCAGCAGCCAAGATGAAGGGGGCCAAGAGACCCAGTACTTC. This chain uses TRBV4-1 with TRBJ2-5; D is perhaps TRBD1 (6 bases). V lost 0 bases and J 1 base, leaving 9 bases between the germline ends. CDR3 length equals 15 residues. The V gene's germline CDR1 is MGHRA and CDR2 YSYEKL.

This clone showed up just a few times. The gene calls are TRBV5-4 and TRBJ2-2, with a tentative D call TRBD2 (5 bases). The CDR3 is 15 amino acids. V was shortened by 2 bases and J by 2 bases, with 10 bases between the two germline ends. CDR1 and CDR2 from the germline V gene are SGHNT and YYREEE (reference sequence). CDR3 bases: TGTGCCAGCAGCTTACTAGAGCGAAACACCGGGGAGCTGTTTTTT. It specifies CASSLLERNTGELFF.

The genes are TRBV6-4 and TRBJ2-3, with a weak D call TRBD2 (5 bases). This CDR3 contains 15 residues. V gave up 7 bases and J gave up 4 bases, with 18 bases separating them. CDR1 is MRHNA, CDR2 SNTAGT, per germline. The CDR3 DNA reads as TGTGCCAGCACTATACCCCCGGGAACAGCAGATACGCAGTATTTT. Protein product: CASTIPPGTADTQYF.

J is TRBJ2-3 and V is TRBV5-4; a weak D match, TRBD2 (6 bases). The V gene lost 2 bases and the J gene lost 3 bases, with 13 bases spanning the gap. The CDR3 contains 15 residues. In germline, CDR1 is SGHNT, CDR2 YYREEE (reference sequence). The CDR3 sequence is CASSFVRDRTDTQYF. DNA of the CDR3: TGTGCCAGCAGCTTTGTGCGGGATCGGACAGATACGCAGTATTTT. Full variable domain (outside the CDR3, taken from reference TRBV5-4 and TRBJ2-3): ETGVTQSPTHLIKTRGQQVTLRCSSQSGHNTVSWYQQALGQGPQFIFQYYREEENGRGNFPPRFSGLQFPNYSSELNVNALELDDSALYLCASSFVRDRTDTQYFGPGTRLTVL.

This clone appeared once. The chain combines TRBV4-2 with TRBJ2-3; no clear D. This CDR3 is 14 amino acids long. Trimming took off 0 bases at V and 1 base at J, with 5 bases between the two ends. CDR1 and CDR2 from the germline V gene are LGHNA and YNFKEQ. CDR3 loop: CASSQEPGTDTQYF. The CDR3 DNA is TGTGCCAGCAGCCAAGAACCGGGCACAGATACGCAGTATTTT.

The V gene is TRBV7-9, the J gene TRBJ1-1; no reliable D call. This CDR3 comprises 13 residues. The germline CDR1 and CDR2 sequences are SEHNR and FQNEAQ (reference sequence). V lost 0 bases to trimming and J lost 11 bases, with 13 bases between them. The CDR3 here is CASSLATGNIAFF. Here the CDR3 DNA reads TGTGCCAGCAGCTTAGCAACGGGTAATATTGCTTTCTTT.

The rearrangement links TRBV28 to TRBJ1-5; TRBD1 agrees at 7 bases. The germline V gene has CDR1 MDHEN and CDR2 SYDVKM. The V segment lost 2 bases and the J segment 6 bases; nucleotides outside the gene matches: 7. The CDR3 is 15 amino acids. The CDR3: CASSLTGAASQPQHF. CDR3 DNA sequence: TGTGCCAGCAGTTTAACAGGGGCAGCGAGTCAGCCCCAGCATTTT.

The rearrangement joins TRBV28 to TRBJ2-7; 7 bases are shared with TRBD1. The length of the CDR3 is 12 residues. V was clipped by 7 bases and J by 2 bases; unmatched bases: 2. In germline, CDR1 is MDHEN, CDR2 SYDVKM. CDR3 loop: CASKGQTYEQYF. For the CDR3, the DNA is TGTGCCAGCAAGGGACAGACCTACGAGCAGTACTTC.

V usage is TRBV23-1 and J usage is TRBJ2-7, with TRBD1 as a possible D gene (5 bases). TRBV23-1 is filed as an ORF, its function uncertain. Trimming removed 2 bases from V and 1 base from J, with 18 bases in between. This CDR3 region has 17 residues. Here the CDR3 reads CASSQPPGQGPSYEQYF. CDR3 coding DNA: TGCGCCAGCAGTCAACCCCCCGGGCAGGGCCCTTCCTACGAGCAGTACTTC.

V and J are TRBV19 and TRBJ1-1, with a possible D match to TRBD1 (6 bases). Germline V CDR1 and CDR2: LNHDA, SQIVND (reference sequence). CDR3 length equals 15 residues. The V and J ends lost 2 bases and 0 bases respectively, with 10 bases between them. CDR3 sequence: CASSIRAGVNTEAFF. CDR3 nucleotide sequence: TGTGCCAGTAGTATACGTGCAGGGGTGAACACTGAAGCTTTCTTT.

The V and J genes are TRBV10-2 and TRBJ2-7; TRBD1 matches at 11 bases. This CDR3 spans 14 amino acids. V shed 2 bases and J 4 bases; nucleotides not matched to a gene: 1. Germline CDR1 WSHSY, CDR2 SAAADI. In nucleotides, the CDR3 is TGCGCCAGCAGTGAGGGGACAGGGGGTTACGAGCAGTACTTC. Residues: CASSEGTGGYEQYF.

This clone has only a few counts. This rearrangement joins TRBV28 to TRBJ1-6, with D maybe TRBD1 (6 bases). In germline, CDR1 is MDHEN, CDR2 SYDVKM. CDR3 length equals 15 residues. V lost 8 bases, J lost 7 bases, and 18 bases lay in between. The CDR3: CASDSLDRNNSPLHF. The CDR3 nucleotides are TGTGCCAGCGATTCCCTCGACAGGAACAATTCACCCCTCCACTTT.

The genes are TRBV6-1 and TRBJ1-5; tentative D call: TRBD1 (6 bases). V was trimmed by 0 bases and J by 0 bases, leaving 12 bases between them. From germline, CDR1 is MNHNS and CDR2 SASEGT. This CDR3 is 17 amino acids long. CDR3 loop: CASSEAMGGASNQPQHF. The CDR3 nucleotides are TGTGCCAGCAGTGAAGCTATGGGGGGGGCTAGCAATCAGCCCCAGCATTTT.

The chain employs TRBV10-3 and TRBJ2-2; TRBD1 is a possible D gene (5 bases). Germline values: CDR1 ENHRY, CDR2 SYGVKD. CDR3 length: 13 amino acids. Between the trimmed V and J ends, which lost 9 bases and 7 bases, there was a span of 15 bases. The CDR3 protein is CAIGAGNYGELFF. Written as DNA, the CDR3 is TGTGCCATTGGCGCAGGGAACTACGGGGAGCTGTTTTTT.

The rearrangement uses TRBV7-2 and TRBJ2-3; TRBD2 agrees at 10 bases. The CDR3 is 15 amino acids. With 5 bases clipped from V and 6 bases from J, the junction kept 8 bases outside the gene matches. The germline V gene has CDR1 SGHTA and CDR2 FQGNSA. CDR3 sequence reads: CASSQQAGGPDTQYF. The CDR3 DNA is TGTGCCAGCAGCCAACAAGCGGGGGGGCCTGATACGCAGTATTTT.